This T cell receptor (beta chain) came from a study of T cells in Graves' hyperthyroidism and ophthalmopathy. The germline V gene has CDR1 SGHTA and CDR2 FQGNSA. Trimming shortened V by 8 bases and J by 8 bases, and 16 bases separated the two germline ends. CDR3 length: 13 amino acids. Researchers took RNA transcripts and amplified the TCR beta CDR3 regions from them. The HTBI primer set drove a first-round RT-PCR of the TCR CDR3. TCRdb processed the multiplex PCR reads anew with MiXCR; each CDR3 protein has one entry. This table holds 300,000 to 400,000 distinct CDR3 sequences, around 15% found once.

The source is a woman aged 25 to 39 with Graves' ophthalmopathy. The rearrangement uses TRBV7-2 and TRBJ1-5; D is possibly TRBD1 (6 bases). The sequenced material came from blood. Written as DNA, the CDR3 is TGTGCCAGCCCAAAGGGGGAGTCTGAGCCCCAGCATTTT. As protein: CASPKGESEPQHF.